These T cell receptor beta chains were read from a single sample in a study of blood T cell repertoires in COVID-19. The repertoire was sequenced with immunoSEQ multiplex PCR; TCRdb's copy has only in-frame clones and lacks some. The repertoire consists of fewer than 500,000 clones, with 85% to 90% occurring once and the leading ten covering 0.95% to 1.2%. The sequenced sample was PBMCs or T cells enriched from blood (not recorded which). The receptors come from a man younger than 45 who had recovered from COVID-19. The CDR3 runs from the conserved cysteine through the conserved F or W. The order of the fields is CDR3 protein, CDR3 DNA, V gene, clone size, D gene, J gene. D genes are given only for firm matches. Clone size, where shown, is once, few, many, or a class for clones that have expanded.

cdr3_aa: CASSLESGNTIYF
cdr3_nt: TGTGCCAGCAGCTTAGAGAGTGGAAACACCATATATTTT
v_call: TRBV11-2
clone_size: NA
d_call: NA
j_call: TRBJ1-3

cdr3_aa: CASSFGATLSSTDTQYF
cdr3_nt: TGCGCCAGCAGCTTTGGGGCCACCTTATCTAGCACAGATACGCAGTATTTT
v_call: TRBV5-1
clone_size: NA
d_call: NA
j_call: TRBJ2-3

cdr3_aa: CSAGTIYEQYF
cdr3_nt: TGCAGCGCCGGGACTATCTACGAGCAGTACTTC
v_call: TRBV29-1
clone_size: NA
d_call: TRBD2
j_call: TRBJ2-7

cdr3_aa: CSVGGLTDTQYF
cdr3_nt: TGCAGCGTTGGAGGGCTCACAGATACGCAGTATTTT
v_call: TRBV29-1
clone_size: NA
d_call: NA
j_call: TRBJ2-3

cdr3_aa: CASSGGLRSSYNEQFF
cdr3_nt: TGCGCCAGCAGCGGGGGACTACGGAGCTCCTACAATGAGCAGTTCTTC
v_call: TRBV5-1
clone_size: NA
d_call: TRBD2
j_call: TRBJ2-1

cdr3_aa: CASSYNTGTNTGELFF
cdr3_nt: TGTGCCAGCAGTTACAACACAGGGACGAACACCGGGGAGCTGTTTTTT
v_call: TRBV6-6
clone_size: NA
d_call: NA
j_call: TRBJ2-2

cdr3_aa: CASSHSPGQGQPQHF
cdr3_nt: TGTGCCAGCAGTCACTCCCCGGGACAGGGACAGCCCCAGCATTTT
v_call: TRBV27
clone_size: NA
d_call: TRBD1
j_call: TRBJ1-5

cdr3_aa: CASSVDRGYQPQHF
cdr3_nt: TGTGCCAGCAGCGTGGACAGGGGCTATCAGCCCCAGCATTTT
v_call: TRBV28
clone_size: once
d_call: TRBD1
j_call: TRBJ1-5

cdr3_aa: CAWTKIDRTNTEAFF
cdr3_nt: TGTGCCTGGACTAAAATCGACAGGACAAACACTGAAGCTTTCTTT
v_call: TRBV30
clone_size: NA
d_call: NA
j_call: TRBJ1-1

cdr3_aa: CASSPGLAGEGSYNEQFF
cdr3_nt: TGCGCCAGCAGCCCCGGACTAGCGGGAGAAGGTTCCTACAATGAGCAGTTCTTC
v_call: TRBV5-1
clone_size: few
d_call: TRBD2
j_call: TRBJ2-1

cdr3_aa: CASSPGTPGGYTF
cdr3_nt: TGTGCCAGCAGCCCCGGCACCCCGGGTGGCTACACCTTC
v_call: TRBV12-3/TRBV12-4
clone_size: NA
d_call: NA
j_call: TRBJ1-2

cdr3_aa: CASSMWRQETQYF
cdr3_nt: TGCGCCAGCAGTATGTGGCGGCAAGAGACCCAGTACTTC
v_call: TRBV4-1
clone_size: NA
d_call: NA
j_call: TRBJ2-5

cdr3_aa: CASSQVTGLNEKLFF
cdr3_nt: TGTGCCAGCAGCCAAGTAACAGGGTTGAATGAAAAACTGTTTTTT
v_call: TRBV3-1/TRBV3-2
clone_size: NA
d_call: NA
j_call: TRBJ1-4

cdr3_aa: CASSQEAGQGFQPQHF
cdr3_nt: TGCGCCAGCAGCCAAGAGGCGGGACAGGGCTTTCAGCCCCAGCATTTT
v_call: TRBV4-1
clone_size: NA
d_call: TRBD1
j_call: TRBJ1-5

cdr3_aa: CASSLAEGNEQFF
cdr3_nt: TGTGCCAGCAGTTTAGCGGAGGGCAATGAGCAGTTCTTC
v_call: TRBV12-3/TRBV12-4
clone_size: NA
d_call: NA
j_call: TRBJ2-1

cdr3_aa: CASSLSAGGLASGSYEQYF
cdr3_nt: TGTGCCAGCAGCTTATCGGCGGGCGGTTTGGCTAGCGGGAGTTACGAGCAGTACTTC
v_call: TRBV7-9
clone_size: NA
d_call: TRBD2
j_call: TRBJ2-7

cdr3_aa: CASSPIRNTYEQYF
cdr3_nt: TGTGCCAGCTCACCGATCAGGAACACCTACGAGCAGTACTTC
v_call: TRBV18
clone_size: few
d_call: NA
j_call: TRBJ2-7

cdr3_aa: CAWKAGPGTIMNTEAFF
cdr3_nt: TGTGCCTGGAAGGCTGGTCCAGGGACTATCATGAACACTGAAGCTTTCTTT
v_call: TRBV30
clone_size: NA
d_call: NA
j_call: TRBJ1-1

cdr3_aa: CASSLAPGTNYGYTF
cdr3_nt: TGTGCCAGCAGCCTTGCCCCGGGGACTAACTATGGCTACACCTTC
v_call: TRBV28
clone_size: once
d_call: NA
j_call: TRBJ1-2

cdr3_aa: CASSYAKEIQETQYF
cdr3_nt: TGTGCCAGCAGTTACGCTAAAGAGATTCAAGAGACCCAGTACTTC
v_call: TRBV6-2/TRBV6-3
clone_size: NA
d_call: NA
j_call: TRBJ2-5

cdr3_aa: CAWSVLGQGLDTQYF
cdr3_nt: TGTGCCTGGAGTGTACTGGGACAGGGGTTAGATACGCAGTATTTT
v_call: TRBV30
clone_size: NA
d_call: TRBD1
j_call: TRBJ2-3